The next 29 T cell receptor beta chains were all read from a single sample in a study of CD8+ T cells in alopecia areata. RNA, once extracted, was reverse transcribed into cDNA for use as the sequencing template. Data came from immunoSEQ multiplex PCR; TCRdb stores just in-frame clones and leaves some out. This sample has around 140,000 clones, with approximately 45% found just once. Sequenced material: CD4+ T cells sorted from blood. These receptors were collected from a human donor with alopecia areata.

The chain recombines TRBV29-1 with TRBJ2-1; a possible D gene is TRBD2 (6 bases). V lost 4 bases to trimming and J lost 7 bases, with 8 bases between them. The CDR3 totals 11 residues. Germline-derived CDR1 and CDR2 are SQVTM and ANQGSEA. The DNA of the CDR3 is TGCAGCGTTGCCGGAGGGAATGAGCAGTTCTTC. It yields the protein CSVAGGNEQFF.

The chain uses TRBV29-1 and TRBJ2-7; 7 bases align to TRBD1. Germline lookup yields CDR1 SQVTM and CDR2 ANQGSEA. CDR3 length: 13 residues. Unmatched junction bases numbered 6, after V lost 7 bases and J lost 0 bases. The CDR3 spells CSASAGGSYEQYF. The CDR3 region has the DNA TGCAGCGCGTCCGCAGGGGGCTCCTACGAGCAGTACTTC.

CDR3 nucleotides: TGTGCCAGCAGCTATCCTAGCGGGATTGGCTCCTACAATGAGCAGTTCTTC. Translating it yields CASSYPSGIGSYNEQFF. V is TRBV13 and J is TRBJ2-1, with 9 positions matching TRBD2. Germline assignment: CDR1 PRHDT and CDR2 FYEKMQ (reference sequence). J was trimmed by 0 bases and V by 4 bases; bases with no gene match: 7. This CDR3 is 17 amino acids long.

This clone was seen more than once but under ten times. CDR3 sequence: CAWSGRAGTGANEQFF. The CDR3 DNA reads TGTGCCTGGAGTGGCCGGGCCGGGACAGGGGCCAATGAGCAGTTCTTC. V usage is TRBV30 and J usage is TRBJ2-1, with 10 bases matching TRBD1. V shed 1 base, J shed 6 bases, and the junction held 9 bases outside the gene matches. Looked up from germline, CDR1 is GTSNPN and CDR2 is SVGIG (reference sequence). The CDR3 extends over 16 amino acids. Full variable domain (remainder filled in from reference TRBV30 and TRBJ2-1): SQTIHQWPATLVQPVGSPLSLECTVEGTSNPNLYWYRQAAGRGLQLLFYSVGIGQISSEVPQNLSASRPQDRQFILSSKKLLLSDSGFYLCAWSGRAGTGANEQFFGPGTRLTVL.

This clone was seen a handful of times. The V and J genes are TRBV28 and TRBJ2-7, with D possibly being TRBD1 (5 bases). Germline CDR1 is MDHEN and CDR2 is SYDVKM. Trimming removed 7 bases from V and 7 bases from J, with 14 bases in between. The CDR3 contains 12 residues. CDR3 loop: CASKGVSEEQYF. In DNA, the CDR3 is TGTGCCAGCAAAGGGGTCAGTGAGGAGCAGTACTTC.

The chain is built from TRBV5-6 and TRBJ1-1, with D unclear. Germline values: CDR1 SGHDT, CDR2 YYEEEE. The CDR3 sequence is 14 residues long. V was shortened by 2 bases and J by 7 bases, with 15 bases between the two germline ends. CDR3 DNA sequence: TGTGCCAGCAGCTTTGATGACGGCCGGGGTGAAGCTTTCTTT. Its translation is CASSFDDGRGEAFF.

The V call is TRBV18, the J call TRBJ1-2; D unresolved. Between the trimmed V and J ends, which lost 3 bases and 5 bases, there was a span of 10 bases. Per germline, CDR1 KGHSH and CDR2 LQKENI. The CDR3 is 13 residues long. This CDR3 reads CASSPTDRYGYTF. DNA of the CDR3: TGTGCCAGCTCACCGACGGATCGTTATGGCTACACCTTC.

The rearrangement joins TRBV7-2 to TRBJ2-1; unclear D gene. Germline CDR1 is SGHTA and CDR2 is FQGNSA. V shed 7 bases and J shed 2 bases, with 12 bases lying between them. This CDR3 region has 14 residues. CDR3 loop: CASTNHGPYNEQFF. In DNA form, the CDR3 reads TGTGCCAGCACCAATCACGGACCCTACAATGAGCAGTTCTTC.

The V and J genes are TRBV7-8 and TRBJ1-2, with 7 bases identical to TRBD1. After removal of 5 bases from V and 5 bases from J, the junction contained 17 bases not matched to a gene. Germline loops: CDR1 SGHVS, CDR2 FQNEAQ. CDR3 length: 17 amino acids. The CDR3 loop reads CASSTRVQGEFGYGYTF. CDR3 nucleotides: TGTGCCAGCAGCACACGGGTTCAGGGGGAGTTTGGGTATGGCTACACCTTC. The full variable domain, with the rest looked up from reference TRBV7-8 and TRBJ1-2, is GAGVSQSPRYKVAKRGQDVALRCDPISGHVSLFWYQQALGQGPEFLTYFQNEAQLDKSGLPSDRFFAERPEGSVSTLKIQRTQQEDSAVYLCASSTRVQGEFGYGYTFGSGTRLTVV.

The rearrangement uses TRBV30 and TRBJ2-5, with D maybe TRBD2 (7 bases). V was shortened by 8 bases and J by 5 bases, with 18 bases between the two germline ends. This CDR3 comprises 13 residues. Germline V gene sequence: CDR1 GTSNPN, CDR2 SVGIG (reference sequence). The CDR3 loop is CALGGGTGETQYF. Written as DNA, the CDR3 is TGTGCCCTAGGGGGGGGGACTGGCGAGACCCAGTACTTC.

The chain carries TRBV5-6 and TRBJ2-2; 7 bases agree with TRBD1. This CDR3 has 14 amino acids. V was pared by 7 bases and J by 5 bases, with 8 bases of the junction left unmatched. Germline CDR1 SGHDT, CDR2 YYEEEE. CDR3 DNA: TGTGCCAGCCATAACAGGGGTAGGACCGGGGAGCTGTTTTTT. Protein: CASHNRGRTGELFF.

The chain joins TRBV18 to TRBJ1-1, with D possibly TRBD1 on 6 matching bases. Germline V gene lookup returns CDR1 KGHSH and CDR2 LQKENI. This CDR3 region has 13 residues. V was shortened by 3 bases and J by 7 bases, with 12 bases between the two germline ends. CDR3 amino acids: CASSPQGPREAFF. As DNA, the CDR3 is TGTGCCAGCTCACCCCAGGGGCCGCGTGAAGCTTTCTTT.

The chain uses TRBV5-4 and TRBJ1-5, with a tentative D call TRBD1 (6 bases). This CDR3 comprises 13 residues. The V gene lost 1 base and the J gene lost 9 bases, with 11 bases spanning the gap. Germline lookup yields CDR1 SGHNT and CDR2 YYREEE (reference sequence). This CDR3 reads CASSLSVQGPQHF. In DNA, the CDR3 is TGTGCCAGCAGCTTGTCGGTACAGGGGCCCCAGCATTTT.

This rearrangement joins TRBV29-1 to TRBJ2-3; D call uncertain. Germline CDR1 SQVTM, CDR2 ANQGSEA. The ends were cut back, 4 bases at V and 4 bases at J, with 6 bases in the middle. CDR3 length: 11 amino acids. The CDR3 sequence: CSVAGPDTQYF. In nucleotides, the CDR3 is TGCAGCGTTGCCGGGCCAGATACGCAGTATTTT.

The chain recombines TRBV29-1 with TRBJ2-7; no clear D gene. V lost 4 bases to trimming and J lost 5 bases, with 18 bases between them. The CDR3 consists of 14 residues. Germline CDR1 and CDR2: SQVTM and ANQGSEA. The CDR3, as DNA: TGCAGCGTTGTGGAAGGCCAGAATGTCCACGAGCAGTACTTC. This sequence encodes CSVVEGQNVHEQYF.

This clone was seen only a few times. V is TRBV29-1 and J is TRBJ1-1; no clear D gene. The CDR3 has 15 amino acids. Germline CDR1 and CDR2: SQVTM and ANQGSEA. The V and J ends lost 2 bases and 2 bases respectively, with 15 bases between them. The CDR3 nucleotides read TGCAGCGTTGAAAACGGGCTGGGTTCTAACACTGAAGCTTTCTTT. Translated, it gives CSVENGLGSNTEAFF.

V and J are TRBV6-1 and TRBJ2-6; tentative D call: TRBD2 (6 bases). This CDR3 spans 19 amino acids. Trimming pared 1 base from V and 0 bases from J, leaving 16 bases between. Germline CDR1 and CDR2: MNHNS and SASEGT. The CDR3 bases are TGTGCCAGCAGTGAAGGGAGGGGCGCTGGGGGCTCTGGGGCCAACGTCCTGACTTTC. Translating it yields CASSEGRGAGGSGANVLTF.

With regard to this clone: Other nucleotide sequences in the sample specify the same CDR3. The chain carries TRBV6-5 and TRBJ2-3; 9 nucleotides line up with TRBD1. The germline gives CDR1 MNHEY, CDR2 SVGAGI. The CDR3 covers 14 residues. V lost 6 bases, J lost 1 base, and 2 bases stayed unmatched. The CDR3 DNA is TGTGCCAGCAGGCGGACAGGGGGCACAGATACGCAGTATTTT. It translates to CASRRTGGTDTQYF.

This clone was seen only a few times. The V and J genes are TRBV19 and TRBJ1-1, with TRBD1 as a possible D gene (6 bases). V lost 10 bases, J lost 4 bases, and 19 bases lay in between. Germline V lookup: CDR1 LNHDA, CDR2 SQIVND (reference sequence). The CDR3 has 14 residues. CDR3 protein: CAIHARGRPTEAFF. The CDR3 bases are TGTGCCATCCACGCCAGGGGCCGCCCCACTGAAGCTTTCTTT.

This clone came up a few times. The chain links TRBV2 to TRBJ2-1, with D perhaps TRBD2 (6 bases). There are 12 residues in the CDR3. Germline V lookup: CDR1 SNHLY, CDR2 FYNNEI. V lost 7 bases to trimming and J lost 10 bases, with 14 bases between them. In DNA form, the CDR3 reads TGTGCCAGCACAGCCTGGGAGGCGGAGCAGTTCTTC. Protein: CASTAWEAEQFF.

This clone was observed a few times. The CDR3 is CASSQDSGRGQSVGYTF. The CDR3 DNA is TGCGCCAGCAGCCAAGACAGCGGCAGGGGGCAATCCGTTGGCTACACCTTC. V is TRBV4-1 and J is TRBJ1-2, with 8 nucleotides matching TRBD1. Germline V gives CDR1 MGHRA, CDR2 YSYEKL. Trimming at V came to 0 bases and at J to 7 bases, leaving 13 bases not matched to a gene. There are 17 residues in the CDR3.

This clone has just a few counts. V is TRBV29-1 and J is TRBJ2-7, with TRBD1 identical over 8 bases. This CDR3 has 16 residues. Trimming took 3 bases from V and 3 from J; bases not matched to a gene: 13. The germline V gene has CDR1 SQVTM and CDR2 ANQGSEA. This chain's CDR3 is CSVEDFDGQGIYEQYF. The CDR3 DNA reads TGCAGCGTTGAGGATTTTGACGGACAGGGTATCTACGAGCAGTACTTC.

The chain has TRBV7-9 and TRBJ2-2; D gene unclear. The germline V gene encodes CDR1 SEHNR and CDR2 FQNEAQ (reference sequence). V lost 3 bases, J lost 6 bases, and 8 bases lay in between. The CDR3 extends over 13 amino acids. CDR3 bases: TGTGCCAGCAGCTTTGTTGACGCCGGGGAGCTGTTTTTT. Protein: CASSFVDAGELFF.

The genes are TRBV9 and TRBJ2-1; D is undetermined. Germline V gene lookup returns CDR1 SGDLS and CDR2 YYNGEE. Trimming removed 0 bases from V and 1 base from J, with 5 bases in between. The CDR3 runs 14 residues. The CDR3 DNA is TGTGCCAGCAGCGTAGTTGGATCCTACAATGAGCAGTTCTTC. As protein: CASSVVGSYNEQFF.

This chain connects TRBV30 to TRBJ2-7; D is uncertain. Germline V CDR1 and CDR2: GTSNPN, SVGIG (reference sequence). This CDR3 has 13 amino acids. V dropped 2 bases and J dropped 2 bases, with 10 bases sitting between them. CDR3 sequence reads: CAWSKAAPYEQYF. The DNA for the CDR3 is TGTGCCTGGAGTAAGGCAGCCCCCTACGAGCAGTACTTC. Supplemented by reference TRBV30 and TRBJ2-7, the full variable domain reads SQTIHQWPATLVQPVGSPLSLECTVEGTSNPNLYWYRQAAGRGLQLLFYSVGIGQISSEVPQNLSASRPQDRQFILSSKKLLLSDSGFYLCAWSKAAPYEQYFGPGTRLTVT.

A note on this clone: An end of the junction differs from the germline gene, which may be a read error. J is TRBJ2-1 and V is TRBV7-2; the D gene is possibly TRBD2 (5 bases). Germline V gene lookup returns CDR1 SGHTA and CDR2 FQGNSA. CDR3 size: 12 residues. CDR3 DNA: TGTGCCAGCAGCATCCAATCCAGCGGAAGAGTCTTC. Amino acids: CASSIQSSGRVF. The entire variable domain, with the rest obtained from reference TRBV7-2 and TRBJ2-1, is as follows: GAGVSQSPSNKVTEKGKDVELRCDPISGHTALYWYRQSLGQGLEFLIYFQGNSAPDKSGLPSDRFSAERTGGSVSTLTIQRTQQEDSAVYLCASSIQSSGRVFGPGTRLTVL.

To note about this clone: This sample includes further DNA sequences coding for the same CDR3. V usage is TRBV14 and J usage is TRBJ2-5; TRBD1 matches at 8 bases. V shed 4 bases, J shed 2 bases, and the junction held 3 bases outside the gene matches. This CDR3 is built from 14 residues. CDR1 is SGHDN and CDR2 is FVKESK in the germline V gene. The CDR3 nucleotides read TGTGCCAGCAGCCCAAGGACAGGGCAAGAGACCCAGTACTTC. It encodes CASSPRTGQETQYF. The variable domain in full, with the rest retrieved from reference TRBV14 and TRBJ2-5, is EAGVTQFPSHSVIEKGQTVTLRCDPISGHDNLYWYRRVMGKEIKFLLHFVKESKQDESGMPNNRFLAERTGGTYSTLKVQPAELEDSGVYFCASSPRTGQETQYFGPGTRLLVL.

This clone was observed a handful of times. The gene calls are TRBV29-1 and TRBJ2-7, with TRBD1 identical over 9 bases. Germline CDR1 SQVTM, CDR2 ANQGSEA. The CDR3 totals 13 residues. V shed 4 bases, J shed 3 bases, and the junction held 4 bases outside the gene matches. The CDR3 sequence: CSVADRGFYEQYF. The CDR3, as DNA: TGCAGCGTTGCGGACAGGGGTTTCTACGAGCAGTACTTC.

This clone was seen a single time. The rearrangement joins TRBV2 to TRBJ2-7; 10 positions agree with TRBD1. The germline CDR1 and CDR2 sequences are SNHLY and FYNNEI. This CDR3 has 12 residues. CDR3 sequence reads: CAAGTGAYEQYF. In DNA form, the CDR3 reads TGTGCTGCCGGGACAGGGGCCTACGAGCAGTACTTC.